The rows below give T cell receptor beta chains drawn from one sample of a study of shared clonotypes between healthy human individuals. Profiling relied on immunoSEQ multiplex PCR, and the TCRdb table lists in-frame clones only, not all of them. The sample has 2 million to 2.5 million clones; approximately 94% are singletons. The sequenced material came from naive CD4+ T cells sorted from blood. These receptors originate from a young man in good health. Each CDR3 is given with its conserved first and last residue. A D gene is named only where the DNA matches it firmly. A clone size is listed for some rows: how often the clone was seen (once, few, many), or a class if it is expanded.

TRBD2	TRBV28	TRBJ2-7	.	CASSLEVGAGSSYEQYF	TGTGCCAGCAGTTTAGAGGTCGGAGCGGGGTCATCCTACGAGCAGTACTTC
.	TRBV9	TRBJ2-2	once	CASSVGPVRSSTGELFF	TGTGCCAGCAGCGTAGGACCAGTGAGGTCTTCGACCGGGGAGCTGTTTTTT
TRBD1	TRBV18	TRBJ2-1	.	CASSPPGQDDNEQFF	TGTGCCAGCTCACCACCGGGACAGGATGACAATGAGCAGTTCTTC
TRBD1	TRBV28	TRBJ1-5	.	CASSLRTGQANQPQHF	TGTGCCAGCAGTCTACGGACAGGGCAGGCCAATCAGCCCCAGCATTTT
.	TRBV9	TRBJ2-2	.	CASSARGSSGGELFF	TGTGCCAGCAGCGCTAGGGGTTCCTCTGGAGGGGAGCTGTTTTTT
.	TRBV6-1	TRBJ2-7	.	CASSSRQTAGGEQYF	TGTGCCAGCAGTTCCCGACAGACCGCTGGGGGAGAGCAGTACTTC
TRBD1	TRBV7-9	TRBJ2-5	.	CASTADRGRETQYF	TGTGCCAGCACCGCGGACAGGGGGCGGGAGACCCAGTACTTC
.	TRBV10-3	TRBJ1-2	few	CAISDGKGPYGYTF	TGTGCCATCAGTGATGGGAAGGGCCCCTATGGCTACACCTTC
.	TRBV28	TRBJ1-3	.	CASSSQGWGGNTIYF	TGTGCCAGCAGTTCACAGGGTTGGGGTGGAAACACCATATATTTT
TRBD1	TRBV5-1	TRBJ1-6	.	CASSLEGQGPSPLHF	TGCGCCAGCAGCTTGGAGGGACAGGGACCCTCACCCCTCCACTTT
.	TRBV6-5	TRBJ1-3	.	CASSYSNGGNTIYF	TGTGCCAGCAGTTACTCTAACGGTGGAAACACCATATATTTT
TRBD2	TRBV11-3	TRBJ2-1	.	CASSLGGTSGRYYNEQFF	TGTGCCAGCAGCTTAGGAGGGACTAGCGGGAGGTACTACAATGAGCAGTTCTTC
.	TRBV18	TRBJ1-1	.	CASSPAGGTEAFF	TGTGCCAGCTCACCAGCGGGAGGCACTGAAGCTTTCTTT
.	TRBV11-2	TRBJ1-1	.	CASSRQGGTEAFF	TGTGCCAGCAGCCGACAAGGGGGGACTGAAGCTTTCTTT
.	TRBV30	TRBJ2-7	.	CAFKGTVPYEQYF	TGTGCCTTCAAAGGGACTGTTCCCTACGAGCAGTACTTC
.	TRBV5-1	TRBJ2-5	.	CASSLVQGGGETQYF	TGCGCCAGCAGCTTAGTCCAGGGAGGAGGGGAGACCCAGTACTTC
.	TRBV9	TRBJ2-1	once	CASSVANYNEQFF	TGTGCCAGCAGCGTAGCCAACTACAATGAGCAGTTCTTC
.	TRBV7-9	TRBJ2-7	.	CASSLAPDYEQYF	TGTGCCAGCAGCTTAGCGCCAGATTACGAGCAGTACTTC
TRBD2	TRBV7-9	TRBJ2-7	.	CASSFLAGVGEQYF	TGTGCCAGCAGCTTCCTAGCGGGAGTGGGTGAGCAGTACTTC
.	TRBV2	TRBJ2-5	.	CASSGGTRQETQYF	TGTGCCAGCAGTGGGGGGACTCGCCAAGAGACCCAGTACTTC
.	TRBV5-1	TRBJ2-7	few	CASSLVRAKGAYEQYF	TGCGCCAGCAGCTTGGTCCGGGCAAAGGGGGCCTACGAGCAGTACTTC
.	TRBV18	TRBJ1-3	once	CASSPSDHAGNTIYF	TGTGCCAGCTCACCATCCGATCACGCTGGAAACACCATATATTTT
TRBD1	TRBV5-8	TRBJ2-1	.	CASRIWGQYNEQFF	TGTGCCAGCAGAATATGGGGACAGTACAATGAGCAGTTCTTC
.	TRBV10-3	TRBJ2-7	once	CAISESRATYEQYF	TGTGCCATCAGTGAGAGTAGGGCGACCTACGAGCAGTACTTC
.	TRBV27	TRBJ2-7	.	CASSFRNSGLHYEQYF	TGTGCCAGCAGTTTCCGCAATAGCGGTCTTCACTACGAGCAGTACTTC
TRBD1	TRBV28	TRBJ1-6	few	CASSSPTGDNSPLHF	TGTGCCAGCAGTTCCCCGACAGGGGATAATTCACCCCTCCACTTT